This T cell receptor (beta chain) comes out of a study of T cell responses to AZD1222 COVID-19 vaccine. Study at large: Second doses that came at about 4 or about 12 weeks were put together.

Points from the study as a whole: Targeting of unmutated variant regions was reportedly seen in nearly half of spike-specific TCRs. It should be noted that donors were predominantly white British and more often female, and clonal diversity was possibly underestimated. The breadth and depth of Spike-specific TCRs increased once two AZD1222 doses had been given.

Here immunoSEQ multiplex PCR was the method, and the copy in TCRdb shows in-frame clones only, minus some. Of just over 60,000 clones listed, about 70% are singletons. Germline-derived CDR1 and CDR2 are SGHRS and YFSETQ. The V gene lost 4 bases and the J gene lost 6 bases, with 19 bases spanning the gap. CDR3 size: 16 residues. Comment on this clone: Its antigen is undetermined.

V and J are TRBV5-1 and TRBJ2-2, with D uncertain. Specimen: peripheral blood, collected on day 0 of AZD1222 vaccination. The receptor's source is an adult in good health. Here the CDR3 DNA reads TGCGCCAGCAGCAGAGTACAGCTGGCGGCGGCCGGGGAGCTGTTTTTT. Translation gives CASSRVQLAAAGELFF.